This T cell receptor beta chain is drawn from a study of T-cell memory formation after mild COVID-19. This clonotype was seen more than once but under ten times. The CDR3 loop spans 16 amino acids. Germline V CDR1 and CDR2: SGHVS, FQNEAQ. Between the trimmed V and J ends, which lost 0 bases and 3 bases, there was a span of 14 bases. TCRdb recomputed calls from the 5' RACE reads with MiXCR, one row per CDR3 protein. This sample has over 60,000 distinct CDR3 sequences, with approximately 15% found just once. This TCR was sampled from an adult woman who had mild COVID-19 (a few samples of this study predate the infection). Cell type and time point are not known. Sequences were obtained from PBMCs or a T cell subset sorted from them (not recorded which). J is TRBJ1-2 and V is TRBV7-8; TRBD1 might be the D (5 bases). The DNA for the CDR3 is TGTGCCAGCAGCTTAGCGGTACGGGGGTCGGACTATGGCTACACCTTC. This translates into CASSLAVRGSDYGYTF. The entire variable domain, with the rest obtained from reference TRBV7-8 and TRBJ1-2, is as follows: GAGVSQSPRYKVAKRGQDVALRCDPISGHVSLFWYQQALGQGPEFLTYFQNEAQLDKSGLPSDRFFAERPEGSVSTLKIQRTQQEDSAVYLCASSLAVRGSDYGYTFGSGTRLTVV.